Listed here are 3 T cell receptor beta chains from one sample, sequenced in a study of PD-1 blockade in classical Hodgkin lymphoma. Time point defined: cycle 4 day 1 (C4D1), after more than 5 weeks of nivolumab. After autologous stem cell transplantation all patients relapsed, and prior brentuximab vedotin exposure differed between cohorts. Measured with immunoSEQ multiplex PCR; TCRdb has only the in-frame clones, and not every one. The table records tens of thousands of clones, around nine tenths of them present only once. Sequenced material: peripheral blood mononuclear cells (PBMCs), taken before the fourth cycle of nivolumab. Receptors were obtained from a human donor with classical Hodgkin lymphoma.

This chain links TRBV19 with TRBJ2-7; 8 nucleotides agree with TRBD1. Trimming removed 3 bases from V and 3 bases from J; junction bases left unmatched: 7. The CDR3 contains 15 residues. Per the germline V gene, CDR1 is LNHDA and CDR2 is SQIVND (reference sequence). CDR3 bases: TGTGCCAGTAGTATTTTTGCCGGACAGGGCTACGAGCAGTACTTC. It encodes CASSIFAGQGYEQYF.

J is TRBJ1-1 and V is TRBV10-1; tentative D call: TRBD1 (6 bases). Germline V gene data show CDR1 as WNHNN and CDR2 as SYGVQD (reference sequence). The V end lost 2 bases, the J end lost 4 bases, and 8 bases lay between the germline ends. This CDR3 is 13 amino acids long. In DNA, the CDR3 is TGCGCCAGCAGTGAGCCGGGGGCCACTGAAGCTTTCTTT. Translated: CASSEPGATEAFF.

The rearrangement links TRBV6-1 to TRBJ2-1; no reliable D call. The CDR3 has 15 amino acids. The V gene lost 2 bases and the J gene lost 0 bases, with 8 bases spanning the gap. The germline V gene has CDR1 MNHNS and CDR2 SASEGT. CDR3 DNA: TGTGCCAGCAGTGAAATTCTCGTCTCCTACAATGAGCAGTTCTTC. Its protein product is CASSEILVSYNEQFF.